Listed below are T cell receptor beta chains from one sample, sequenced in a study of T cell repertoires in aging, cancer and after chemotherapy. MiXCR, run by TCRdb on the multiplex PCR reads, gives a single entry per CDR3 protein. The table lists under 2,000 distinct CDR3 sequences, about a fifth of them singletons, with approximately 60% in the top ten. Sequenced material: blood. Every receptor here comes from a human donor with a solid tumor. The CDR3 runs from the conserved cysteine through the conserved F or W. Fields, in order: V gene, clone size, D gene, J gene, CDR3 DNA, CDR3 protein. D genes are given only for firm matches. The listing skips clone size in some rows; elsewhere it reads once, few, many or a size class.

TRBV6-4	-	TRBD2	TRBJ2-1	TGTGCCAGCAGTGACCGACGATCTAGCGGGAGGGAGAATGAGCAGTTCTTC	CASSDRRSSGRENEQFF
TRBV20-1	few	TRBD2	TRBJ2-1	TGCAGTGCTAACGAACTAGCGGGAGACTACAATGAGCAGTTCTTC	CSANELAGDYNEQFF
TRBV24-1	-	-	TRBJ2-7	TGTGCCACCAGTGATCCGCTGGGGGGGCTGGAAGAGCAGTACTTC	CATSDPLGGLEEQYF
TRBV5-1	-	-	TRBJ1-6	TGCGCCAGCAGCTTGGACGGATATAATTCACCCCTCCACTTT	CASSLDGYNSPLHF
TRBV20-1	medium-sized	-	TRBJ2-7	TGCAGTGCTAGCGCTGGGGCAAGCTACGAGCAGTACTTC	CSASAGASYEQYF
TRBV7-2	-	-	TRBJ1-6	TGTGCCAGCAGCTTAGAGCAACCGAGCTCCTATAATTCACCCCTCCACTTT	CASSLEQPSSYNSPLHF
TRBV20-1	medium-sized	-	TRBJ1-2	TGCAGTGCTAGAAATCAGAACTATGGCTACACCTTC	CSARNQNYGYTF
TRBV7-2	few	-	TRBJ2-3	TGTGCCTCCGGGCGGACAGCTAGCACAGATACGCAGTATTTT	CASGRTASTDTQYF
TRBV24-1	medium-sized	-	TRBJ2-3	TGTGCCACCAGTGATTTGAAAGGAGGGTATCGGCAGTATTTT	CATSDLKGGYRQYF
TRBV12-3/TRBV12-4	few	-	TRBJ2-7	TGTGCCAGCAGCCTTGGGTGGAGGGGGGGGGCCTCCTACGAGCAGTACTTC	CASSLGWRGGASYEQYF
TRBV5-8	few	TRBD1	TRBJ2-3	TGTGCCAGCAGCCCAGGACAGGGTTCGGATACGCAGTATTTT	CASSPGQGSDTQYF
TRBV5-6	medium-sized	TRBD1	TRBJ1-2	TGTGCCAGCAGCGGGGACAGGGTCAACTATGGCTACACCTTC	CASSGDRVNYGYTF
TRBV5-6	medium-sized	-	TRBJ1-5	TGTGCCAGCAGCTTGAATAATCAGCCCCAGCATTTT	CASSLNNQPQHF
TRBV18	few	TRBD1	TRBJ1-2	TGTGCCAGCGTCTCAGGGACAGGGACGGACTACACCTTC	CASVSGTGTDYTF
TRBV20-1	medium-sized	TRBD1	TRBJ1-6	TGCAGTGCTAGCTCCCGGACAGGGGATCTTTCACCCCTCCACTTT	CSASSRTGDLSPLHF
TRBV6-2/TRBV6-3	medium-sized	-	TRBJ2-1	TGTGCCAGCAGTTACCTCCAGGGGTTAAGGGATGAGCAGTTCTTC	CASSYLQGLRDEQFF
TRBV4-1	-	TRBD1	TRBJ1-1	TGCGCCAGCAGCCAAGCACAGGGACAGGGCGGGTACACTGAAGCTTTCTTT	CASSQAQGQGGYTEAFF
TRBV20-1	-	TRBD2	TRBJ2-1	TGCAGTGCTAACGAACTAGCGGGAGGAAATGAGCAGTTCTTC	CSANELAGGNEQFF
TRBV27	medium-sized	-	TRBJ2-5	TGTGCCAGCAGAACGCGGTTTCCCCAAGAGACCCAGTACTTC	CASRTRFPQETQYF
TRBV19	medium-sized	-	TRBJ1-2	TGTGCCAGTACGTACAGATCCGGCTACACCTTC	CASTYRSGYTF
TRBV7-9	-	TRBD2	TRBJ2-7	TGTGCCAGCAATACCTGGACTAGCTCGGGCGAGCAGTACTTC	CASNTWTSSGEQYF
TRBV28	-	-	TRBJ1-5	TGTGCCAGCAGTTTAGCAGGAAACGGGGATCAGCCCCAGCATTTT	CASSLAGNGDQPQHF
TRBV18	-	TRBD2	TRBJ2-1	TGTGCCAGCTCACCTGCCAGGACCGGGACTAGCCTTCATGAGCAGTTCTTC	CASSPARTGTSLHEQFF
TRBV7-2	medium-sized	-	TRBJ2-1	TGTGCCAGCAGCTCCCAGCCCCTAAATGAGCAGTTCTTC	CASSSQPLNEQFF
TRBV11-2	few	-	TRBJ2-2	TGTGCCAGCAGGAAATCCCCTGCCGGGGAGCTGTTTTTT	CASRKSPAGELFF
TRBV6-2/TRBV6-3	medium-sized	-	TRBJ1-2	TGTGCCAGCAGTTCCGTCAGACAGATAAACGGCTACACCTTC	CASSSVRQINGYTF
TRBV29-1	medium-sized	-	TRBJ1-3	TGCAGCGTTGTGAGCGGCTCTGGAAACACCATATATTTT	CSVVSGSGNTIYF
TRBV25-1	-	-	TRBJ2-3	TGTGCCAGCAGTGACCCGGGACGAAGCACAGATACGCAGTATTTT	CASSDPGRSTDTQYF
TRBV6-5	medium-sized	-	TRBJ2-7	TGTGCCAGCAGTAAGGTGGCCAGGCCGACCTCCTACGAGCAGTACTTC	CASSKVARPTSYEQYF
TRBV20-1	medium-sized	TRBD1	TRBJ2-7	TGCAGTGCTCGAGGACAGGGGGACGTGGAGCAGTACTTC	CSARGQGDVEQYF
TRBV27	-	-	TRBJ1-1	TGCGCCAGCAGCCAAGAGGACACCCAGAACACTGAAGCTTTCTTT	CASSQEDTQNTEAFF
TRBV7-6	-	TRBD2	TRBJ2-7	TGTGCCAGCGCCCTGGGACTAGCGGCCTCCGAGCAGTACTTC	CASALGLAASEQYF
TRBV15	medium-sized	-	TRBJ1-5	TGTGCCACCAGCAGCAGTGTTAATCAGCCCCAGCATTTT	CATSSSVNQPQHF
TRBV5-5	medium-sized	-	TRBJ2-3	TGTGCCAGCAGCTTGGAGTACTTCACAGATACGCAGTATTTT	CASSLEYFTDTQYF
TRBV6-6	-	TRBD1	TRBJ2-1	TGTGCCAGCAGTTCCGGGACAGGGGGCTACAATGAGCAGTTCTTC	CASSSGTGGYNEQFF
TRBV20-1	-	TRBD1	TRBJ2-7	TGCAGTGCTGGTCGGACAGGGATCTACGAGCAGTACTTC	CSAGRTGIYEQYF
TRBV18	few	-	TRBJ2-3	TGTGCCAGCTCACCAGGTCCTGAAGGCACAGATACGCAGTATTTT	CASSPGPEGTDTQYF